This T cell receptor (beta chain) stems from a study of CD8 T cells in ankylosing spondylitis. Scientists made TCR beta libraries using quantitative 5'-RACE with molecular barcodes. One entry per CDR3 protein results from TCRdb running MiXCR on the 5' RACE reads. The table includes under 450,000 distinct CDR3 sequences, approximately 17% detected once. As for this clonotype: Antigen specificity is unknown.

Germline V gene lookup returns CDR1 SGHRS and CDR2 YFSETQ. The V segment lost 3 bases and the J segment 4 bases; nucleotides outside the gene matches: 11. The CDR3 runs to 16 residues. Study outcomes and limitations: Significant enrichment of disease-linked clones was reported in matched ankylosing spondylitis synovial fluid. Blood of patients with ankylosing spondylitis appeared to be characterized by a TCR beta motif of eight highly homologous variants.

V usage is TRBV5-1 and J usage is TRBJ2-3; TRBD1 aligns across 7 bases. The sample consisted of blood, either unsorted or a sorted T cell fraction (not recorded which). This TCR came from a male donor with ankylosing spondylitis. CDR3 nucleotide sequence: TGCGCCAGCAGCTCCAGACAGGGTAGAAGTCCAGATACGCAGTATTTT. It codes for CASSSRQGRSPDTQYF.